One and the same sample provided the 22 T cell receptor beta chains below, sequenced in a study of beta chain features in type 1 diabetes. TCRB transcripts that were expressed got sequenced, as all of the isolated RNA had been reverse transcribed. Measured with immunoSEQ multiplex PCR; TCRdb has only the in-frame clones, and not every one. The table records approximately 250,000 clones, around 24% of them present only once. No antigen has been assigned to these receptors. Findings of the study overall: A moderate, significant TCRB CDR3 shortening appeared in type 1 diabetes across four CD4+ subsets.

Sequencing was performed on naive CD4+ T cells from blood. Receptor source: a woman aged 30 to 39 with type 1 diabetes.

The chain has TRBV25-1 and TRBJ2-7; D remains ambiguous. Trimming took 0 bases from V and 3 from J, leaving 3 bases between them. In germline, CDR1 is MGHDK, CDR2 SYGVNS. This CDR3 comprises 12 residues. The DNA for the CDR3 is TGTGCCAGCAGTGAATACGGCTACGAGCAGTACTTC. As protein: CASSEYGYEQYF.

This clone was counted between two and nine times. V is TRBV9 and J is TRBJ2-1; 7 positions agree with TRBD2. Germline-derived CDR1 and CDR2 are SGDLS and YYNGEE. The CDR3 has 15 amino acids. Unmatched junction bases numbered 7, after V lost 3 bases and J lost 4 bases. DNA of the CDR3: TGTGCCAGCAGCGCCGAGGGAGGGAAGTACAATGAGCAGTTCTTC. It specifies CASSAEGGKYNEQFF.

This clone was recorded a few times. This chain connects TRBV2 to TRBJ2-7; D is ambiguous. Germline CDR1 SNHLY, CDR2 FYNNEI. The CDR3 is 12 amino acids. V was shortened by 8 bases and J by 2 bases, with 10 bases between the two germline ends. CDR3: CASESEAYEQYF. The CDR3 region has the DNA TGTGCCAGCGAATCAGAAGCCTACGAGCAGTACTTC.

J is TRBJ1-4 and V is TRBV25-1; 9 positions agree with TRBD1. This CDR3 has 14 amino acids. The germline CDR1 and CDR2 sequences are MGHDK and SYGVNS. The junction had 4 bases not matched to a gene; V was cut back by 6 bases and J by 5 bases. For the CDR3, the DNA is TGTGCCAGCAGAGTGGGACAGGGAAATGAAAAACTGTTTTTT. Residues: CASRVGQGNEKLFF.

The chain links TRBV5-4 to TRBJ2-5; 11 bases agree with TRBD1. J was trimmed by 5 bases and V by 0 bases; bases with no gene match: 6. Germline CDR1 is SGHNT and CDR2 is YYREEE (reference sequence). The CDR3 sequence is 16 residues long. The CDR3 is CASSLGGQGDGETQYF. DNA of the CDR3: TGTGCCAGCAGCTTGGGGGGACAGGGGGACGGGGAGACCCAGTACTTC.

The rearrangement joins TRBV18 to TRBJ2-5, with D perhaps matching TRBD1 (5 bases). The CDR3 extends over 13 amino acids. V lost 2 bases and J 7 bases, leaving 11 bases between the germline ends. Looked up from germline, CDR1 is KGHSH and CDR2 is LQKENI. CDR3 DNA: TGTGCCAGCTCACCAGCGGATCAGGGGACCCAGTACTTC. It encodes CASSPADQGTQYF.

The sample holds a few counts of this clone. The J gene is TRBJ1-2, the V gene TRBV4-1, with D perhaps TRBD1 (6 bases). From germline, CDR1 is MGHRA and CDR2 YSYEKL. V shed 7 bases and J shed 5 bases, with 17 bases lying between them. The CDR3 is made up of 14 amino acids. The CDR3: CASTVTQGLYGYTF. CDR3 bases: TGCGCCAGCACCGTAACACAGGGATTGTATGGCTACACCTTC.

This chain links TRBV13 with TRBJ2-7, with TRBD1 as a possible D gene (5 bases). The CDR3 contains 18 residues. CDR1 and CDR2 from the germline V gene are PRHDT and FYEKMQ (reference sequence). The V end lost 5 bases, the J end lost 1 base, and 24 bases lay between the germline ends. The CDR3 here is CASSDRGLLGRASYEQYF. CDR3 nucleotide sequence: TGTGCCAGCAGCGATAGAGGTTTATTAGGCAGGGCATCCTACGAGCAGTACTTC.

This clone occurred a few times. This chain joins TRBV28 and TRBJ2-7; 8 bases align to TRBD1. The ends lost 1 base at V and 2 bases at J; junction bases unmatched: 4. CDR1 MDHEN and CDR2 SYDVKM come from the germline V gene. The CDR3 totals 15 residues. CDR3 in DNA: TGTGCCAGCAGTTTATACCAGGGGGCCACCTACGAGCAGTACTTC. Amino acid sequence: CASSLYQGATYEQYF.

This clone was counted only a few times. The rearrangement links TRBV9 to TRBJ1-1; 7 nucleotides match TRBD1. The CDR3 contains 16 residues. J lost 1 base, V lost 0 bases, and 6 bases had no gene match. Germline V gene sequence: CDR1 SGDLS, CDR2 YYNGEE. The CDR3 reads CASSVAPDRENTEAFF. The DNA for the CDR3 is TGTGCCAGCAGCGTAGCTCCTGACAGGGAGAACACTGAAGCTTTCTTT.

The genes are TRBV5-4 and TRBJ2-7, with D perhaps matching TRBD1 (5 bases). There are 15 residues in the CDR3. The V end lost 0 bases, the J end lost 2 bases, and 12 bases lay between the germline ends. In germline, CDR1 is SGHNT, CDR2 YYREEE (reference sequence). CDR3 loop: CASSLGAEDTYEQYF. The DNA of the CDR3 is TGTGCCAGCAGCTTGGGGGCAGAGGACACCTACGAGCAGTACTTC.

There are a few counts of this clone. The chain is built from TRBV29-1 and TRBJ2-1; perhaps TRBD2 as D (7 bases). Trimming removed 7 bases at V and 7 bases at J, with 20 bases between. Germline CDR1 reads SQVTM; CDR2 reads ANQGSEA. This CDR3 is 14 amino acids long. The CDR3 here is CSADARGEGNEQFF. CDR3 bases: TGCAGCGCCGACGCTAGGGGGGAGGGAAATGAGCAGTTCTTC.

The CDR3 bases are TGTGCCACCAGCAGAGGCGGACTGATCTACAATGAGCAGTTCTTC. Residues: CATSRGGLIYNEQFF. This rearrangement joins TRBV15 to TRBJ2-1; D perhaps matches TRBD2 (5 bases). CDR1 and CDR2 from the germline V gene are LNHNV and YYDKDF (reference sequence). The ends were cut back, 1 base at V and 3 bases at J, with 10 bases in the middle. This CDR3 is 15 amino acids long. The whole variable domain, remainder taken from reference TRBV15 and TRBJ2-1, is DAMVIQNPRYQVTQFGKPVTLSCSQTLNHNVMYWYQQKSSQAPKLLFHYYDKDFNNEADTPDNFQSRRPNTSFCFLDIRSPGLGDTAMYLCATSRGGLIYNEQFFGPGTRLTVL.

The chain couples TRBV27 to TRBJ2-7; a weak D match, TRBD1 (6 bases). Germline V gene lookup returns CDR1 MNHEY and CDR2 SMNVEV (reference sequence). V was cut by 2 bases and J by 7 bases, with 21 bases left in between. The CDR3 consists of 16 residues. CDR3 bases: TGTGCCAGCAGTTTAGACCTAGGGGGTGTGCTAGTGGAGCAGTACTTC. This codes for CASSLDLGGVLVEQYF.

The gene calls are TRBV30 and TRBJ1-1; D is undetermined. V was cut by 1 base and J by 4 bases, with 10 bases left in between. The germline CDR1 and CDR2 sequences are GTSNPN and SVGIG (reference sequence). CDR3 size: 13 residues. The CDR3 protein is CAWSGGVGTEAFF. The CDR3 DNA follows: TGTGCCTGGAGTGGGGGAGTTGGCACTGAAGCTTTCTTT.

This chain joins TRBV9 and TRBJ2-1, with a tentative D call TRBD2 (6 bases). Germline lookup yields CDR1 SGDLS and CDR2 YYNGEE. The CDR3 loop spans 13 amino acids. Trimming left V 4 bases short and J 7 bases short, with 12 bases between. CDR3: CASSRDSWNEQFF. The CDR3 region has the DNA TGTGCCAGCAGCCGGGACTCATGGAATGAGCAGTTCTTC.

This clone was observed a few times. This chain connects TRBV19 to TRBJ2-5; possible D gene TRBD2, 6 bases. Between the trimmed V and J ends, which lost 6 bases and 4 bases, there was a span of 18 bases. The germline gives CDR1 LNHDA, CDR2 SQIVND (reference sequence). The CDR3 contains 15 residues. The CDR3 DNA sequence: TGTGCCAGTAGCATTGCGGCGGGGCGGAGAGAGACCCAGTACTTC. Translation: CASSIAAGRRETQYF.

This clone was detected a few times. The chain recombines TRBV28 with TRBJ2-7, with D possibly matching TRBD2 (5 bases). Deletions cut 8 bases from V and 1 base from J, with 18 bases between. Germline CDR1 is MDHEN and CDR2 is SYDVKM. This CDR3 has 15 residues. The CDR3 is CASAYSSAGSYEQYF. For the CDR3, the DNA is TGTGCCAGCGCATATTCCAGCGCGGGTTCCTACGAGCAGTACTTC.

V gene TRBV6-6 combines with J gene TRBJ2-3; TRBD2 aligns across 11 bases. The J segment lost 2 bases and the V segment lost 6 bases, leaving 7 bases of the junction unmatched. The CDR3 runs to 16 residues. Germline CDR1 and CDR2: MNHNY and SVGAGI (reference sequence). Here the CDR3 DNA reads TGTGCCAGCAGACAGACTAGCGGGACACCCACAGATACGCAGTATTTT. Its translation: CASRQTSGTPTDTQYF.

In its sample, this clone was seen a few times. This chain joins TRBV5-4 and TRBJ2-1, with 11 nucleotides matching TRBD2. Trimming at V came to 4 bases and at J to 9 bases, leaving 18 bases not matched to a gene. Germline V gene lookup returns CDR1 SGHNT and CDR2 YYREEE (reference sequence). The CDR3 runs 18 residues. The DNA for the CDR3 is TGTGCCAGCAGCCCTACGACCCCGACTAGCGGGAACACGGTTGAGCAGTTCTTC. Translated, it gives CASSPTTPTSGNTVEQFF.

This clone was counted between two and nine times. This chain uses TRBV9 with TRBJ2-5; D remains ambiguous. This CDR3 region has 11 residues. CDR1 and CDR2 (germline): SGDLS, YYNGEE. V gave up 1 base and J gave up 5 bases, with 3 bases separating them. The CDR3 nucleotides read TGTGCCAGCAGCGTACGGGAGACCCAGTACTTC. Protein product: CASSVRETQYF.

This clone was found a few times. Other nucleotide sequences from this sample produce the same CDR3. As DNA, the CDR3 is TGCAGCGTTGGGGACAGGGGCTACGAGCAGTACTTC. This sequence encodes CSVGDRGYEQYF. The rearrangement uses TRBV29-1 and TRBJ2-7; 10 bases are shared with TRBD1. This CDR3 has 12 residues. Germline CDR1 SQVTM, CDR2 ANQGSEA. The V gene end was trimmed by 4 bases and the J gene end by 3 bases; junction bases not matched to a gene: 0.